The 23 T cell receptor beta chains listed next were all sequenced from one sample in a study of liver allograft versus peripheral blood T cells. About the research overall: Peripheral blood of the recipients supplied T cell receptor repertoires that were compared with those in transplanted livers.

A single record per CDR3 protein comes from TCRdb applying MiXCR to the reads. The data show approximately 600 distinct CDR3 sequences, with 16% seen just once and approximately 16% held by the top ten. The receptors stem from a human patient who had a liver transplant. Some T cells may arise from the graft donor.

By share, this clonotype ranks as medium-sized. The gene calls are TRBV20-1 and TRBJ1-1, with D maybe TRBD1 (5 bases). The CDR3 length is 13 residues. The germline CDR1 and CDR2 sequences are DFQATT and SNEGSKA (reference sequence). The germline V and J ends were trimmed by 2 bases and 1 base, with 8 bases remaining between them. The DNA for the CDR3 is TGCAGTGCTAGACCGGGACGGAACACTGAAGCTTTCTTT. Protein sequence: CSARPGRNTEAFF.

This clonotype is deemed large. CDR3 protein: CASSLLSGWGSGNEQFF. DNA for the CDR3: TGTGCCAGCAGTTTACTCTCTGGATGGGGATCGGGAAATGAGCAGTTCTTC. V and J are TRBV12-3 or TRBV12-4 and TRBJ2-1; perhaps TRBD2 as D (5 bases). The CDR3 spans 17 residues. The V end lost 2 bases, the J end lost 7 bases, and 21 bases lay between the germline ends.

This clonotype is classed as medium-sized. The chain couples TRBV20-1 to TRBJ1-4; 12 bases are shared with TRBD1. The V and J ends lost 2 bases and 6 bases, in that order; junction bases with no gene match: 7. The CDR3 has 16 amino acids. Germline CDR1 is DFQATT and CDR2 is SNEGSKA (reference sequence). The CDR3 loop reads CSARTRDRGLDEKLFF. CDR3 bases: TGCAGTGCTAGAACCCGGGACAGGGGGCTGGATGAAAAACTGTTTTTT.

By share, this clonotype counts as large. The gene calls are TRBV18 and TRBJ1-3; D is uncertain. This CDR3 is built from 14 residues. V was trimmed by 6 bases and J by 2 bases, leaving 11 bases between them. Germline values: CDR1 KGHSH, CDR2 LQKENI. The CDR3 DNA reads TGTGCCAGCTCCCTCGCGGGGACTGGAAACACCATATATTTT. It codes for CASSLAGTGNTIYF.

This clonotype appeared a few times. The CDR3, as DNA: TGTGCCTGGAGTGAACTTTTGAACACTGAAGCTTTCTTT. Its protein product is CAWSELLNTEAFF. The chain is built from TRBV30 and TRBJ1-1; D remains ambiguous. CDR1 and CDR2 (germline): GTSNPN, SVGIG (reference sequence). Trimming pared 1 base from V and 0 bases from J, leaving 6 bases between. This CDR3 is built from 13 residues.

This clonotype counts as large. The genes are TRBV18 and TRBJ1-5; 8 bases agree with TRBD1. This CDR3 is 17 amino acids long. CDR1 and CDR2 (germline): KGHSH, LQKENI. V shed 2 bases and J 4 bases; nucleotides not matched to a gene: 10. CDR3 sequence (DNA): TGTGCCAGCTCACCAACCTACGGACAGGGTGGTAATCAGCCCCAGCATTTT. Translating it yields CASSPTYGQGGNQPQHF.

This clonotype is labeled medium-sized. The rearrangement uses TRBV5-6 and TRBJ1-1; tentative D call: TRBD1 (5 bases). Trimming stripped 0 bases from V and 4 bases from J, with 13 bases between. From germline, CDR1 is SGHDT and CDR2 YYEEEE. The CDR3 has 15 amino acids. The CDR3, as DNA: TGTGCCAGCAGCTTGGGGGTCGGGGGGTCCACTGAAGCTTTCTTT. It is translated as CASSLGVGGSTEAFF.

This clonotype is labeled as large. This sequence joins TRBV28 and TRBJ2-7; TRBD2 aligns across 12 bases. V dropped 6 bases and J dropped 5; count of bases not matched to a gene: 11. CDR1 is MDHEN and CDR2 is SYDVKM in the germline V gene. The CDR3 sequence is 16 residues long. CDR3 region: CASSATPSGGVHEQYF. Here the CDR3 DNA reads TGTGCCAGCAGCGCAACTCCTAGCGGGGGGGTACACGAGCAGTACTTC. The whole variable domain, filled in from reference TRBV28 and TRBJ2-7, reads DVKVTQSSRYLVKRTGEKVFLECVQDMDHENMFWYRQDPGLGLRLIYFSYDVKMKEKGDIPEGYSVSREKKERFSLILESASTNQTSMYLCASSATPSGGVHEQYFGPGTRLTVT.

This clonotype is judged large. The chain has TRBV27 and TRBJ1-1, with a tentative D call TRBD1 (5 bases). V was clipped by 2 bases and J by 1 base, with 11 bases between them. Germline V gene sequence: CDR1 MNHEY, CDR2 SMNVEV (reference sequence). CDR3 length equals 15 residues. The CDR3 loop is CASSLKGGQNTEAFF. The CDR3, as DNA: TGTGCCAGCAGTTTAAAGGGTGGACAGAACACTGAAGCTTTCTTT.

This clonotype was detected ten times or more. The genes are TRBV3-1 and TRBJ2-6; 8 bases are a match to TRBD1. The germline V gene encodes CDR1 LGHDT and CDR2 YNNKEL (reference sequence). This CDR3 spans 19 amino acids. The V gene end was trimmed by 2 bases and the J gene end by 2 bases; junction bases not matched to a gene: 11. The CDR3 nucleotides are TGTGCCAGCAGCCAATGGTTGGGCAGGGGGCGAACTGGGGCCAACGTCCTGACTTTC. Residues: CASSQWLGRGRTGANVLTF.

This clonotype is medium-sized by share. V and J are TRBV3-1 and TRBJ1-1, with unresolved D. Germline-derived CDR1 and CDR2 are LGHDT and YNNKEL (reference sequence). The length of the CDR3 is 12 residues. V was shortened by 1 base and J by 5 bases, with 5 bases between the two germline ends. The CDR3 DNA follows: TGTGCCAGCAGCCAAGTCGGGACTGAAGCTTTCTTT. Its translation: CASSQVGTEAFF.

In its sample, this clonotype ranks as medium-sized. The chain links TRBV2 to TRBJ1-2, with 9 bases aligning to TRBD1. Germline assignment: CDR1 SNHLY and CDR2 FYNNEI. Losses at the gene ends were 6 bases for V and 7 bases for J; bases not matched to a gene: 9. The CDR3 is 14 residues long. CDR3 region: CASSLTTGGGGYTF. As DNA, the CDR3 is TGTGCCAGCAGCTTAACGACAGGGGGTGGTGGCTACACCTTC.

This clonotype is medium-sized by share. V and J are TRBV2 and TRBJ1-5; a weak D match, TRBD1 (6 bases). The CDR3 sequence is 16 residues long. The V gene lost 2 bases and the J gene lost 1 base, with 12 bases spanning the gap. In germline, CDR1 is SNHLY, CDR2 FYNNEI. CDR3 sequence reads: CASSEQGGRSNQPQHF. The CDR3 DNA is TGTGCCAGCAGTGAACAAGGGGGGCGGAGCAATCAGCCCCAGCATTTT.

In its sample, this clonotype ranks as large. The chain has TRBV3-1 and TRBJ1-2, with D possibly matching TRBD1 (6 bases). This CDR3 is built from 15 residues. V dropped 4 bases and J dropped 8 bases, with 20 bases sitting between them. Germline CDR1 reads LGHDT; CDR2 reads YNNKEL (reference sequence). The CDR3 here is CASSPSPGAPSGYTF. The DNA of the CDR3 is TGTGCCAGCAGCCCCTCCCCGGGGGCCCCCTCGGGCTACACCTTC.

This clonotype is termed large (0.1 to 1%). The chain links TRBV20-1 to TRBJ1-1, with D hard to call. V was trimmed by 0 bases and J by 2 bases, leaving 7 bases between them. Germline V gene sequence: CDR1 DFQATT, CDR2 SNEGSKA (reference sequence). There are 13 residues in the CDR3. DNA of the CDR3: TGCAGTGCTAGAGATCCCCGCAACACTGAAGCTTTCTTT. Translating it yields CSARDPRNTEAFF.

By share of the sample, this clonotype is large (0.1 to 1%). V is TRBV27 and J is TRBJ2-4, with 7 nucleotides matching TRBD1. Losses at the gene ends were 5 bases for V and 0 bases for J; bases not matched to a gene: 7. This CDR3 has 16 amino acids. The germline gives CDR1 MNHEY, CDR2 SMNVEV (reference sequence). The CDR3 protein is CASSPRQGLAKNIQYF. CDR3 nucleotide sequence: TGTGCCAGCAGTCCAAGACAGGGATTAGCCAAAAACATTCAGTACTTC.

This clonotype is deemed medium-sized. This chain uses TRBV11-2 with TRBJ2-3, with TRBD2 matching 13 bases. Trimming cost V 6 bases and J 4 bases; bases outside gene matches: 4. Germline assignment: CDR1 SGHAT and CDR2 FQNNGV. This CDR3 is 15 amino acids long. This chain's CDR3 is CASSPGTSGADTQYF. The CDR3 coding sequence is TGTGCCAGCAGTCCGGGGACTAGCGGGGCAGATACGCAGTATTTT.

This clonotype is classed as large. The chain has TRBV18 and TRBJ1-5; D is ambiguous. Trimming removed 6 bases at V and 4 bases at J, with 22 bases between. From germline, CDR1 is KGHSH and CDR2 LQKENI. This CDR3 region has 17 residues. The CDR3 DNA reads TGTGCCAGCTCCCAGTATAACGCCCTCGTCGGTAATCAGCCCCAGCATTTT. Amino acids: CASSQYNALVGNQPQHF. The full variable domain, rest sourced from reference TRBV18 and TRBJ1-5, is NAGVMQNPRHLVRRRGQEARLRCSPMKGHSHVYWYRQLPEEGLKFMVYLQKENIIDESGMPKERFSAEFPKEGPSILRIQQVVRGDSAAYFCASSQYNALVGNQPQHFGDGTRLSIL.

This clonotype is termed medium-sized (0.01 to 0.1%). V gene TRBV20-1 combines with J gene TRBJ2-5; D possibly uses TRBD1 or TRBD2 (7 bases each). This CDR3 has 15 residues. V lost 0 bases to trimming and J lost 3 bases, with 14 bases between them. Germline V lookup: CDR1 DFQATT, CDR2 SNEGSKA (reference sequence). The CDR3 sequence: CSARDPRGREETQYF. The CDR3, as DNA: TGCAGTGCTAGAGACCCCAGGGGGAGGGAAGAGACCCAGTACTTC.

This clonotype is labeled as medium-sized. J is TRBJ2-7 and V is TRBV20-1; tentatively, D is TRBD1 (6 bases). Germline CDR1 and CDR2: DFQATT and SNEGSKA (reference sequence). The CDR3 sequence is 15 residues long. The V gene lost 5 bases and the J gene lost 3 bases, with 20 bases spanning the gap. The DNA for the CDR3 is TGCAGTGCTTCCCGATCAGAGACAGGAAACTACGAGCAGTACTTC. Encoded protein: CSASRSETGNYEQYF.

This clonotype was counted ten times or more. The J gene is TRBJ1-1, the V gene TRBV7-9, with a possible D match to TRBD1 (6 bases). CDR1 and CDR2 (germline): SEHNR, FQNEAQ (reference sequence). The germline V and J ends were trimmed by 3 bases and 7 bases, with 12 bases remaining between them. CDR3 size: 13 residues. Written as DNA, the CDR3 is TGTGCCAGCAGCTTTACAGGGTTTGGTGAAGCTTTCTTT. Protein: CASSFTGFGEAFF.

The rearrangement uses TRBV4-2 and TRBJ2-7; perhaps D is TRBD1 or TRBD2 (6 bases each). The CDR3 loop spans 15 amino acids. Germline CDR1 LGHNA, CDR2 YNFKEQ. Trimming took off 1 base at V and 3 bases at J, with 13 bases between the two ends. CDR3: CASSQVGGGGYEQYF. Here the CDR3 DNA reads TGTGCCAGCAGCCAAGTGGGGGGCGGTGGCTACGAGCAGTACTTC.

By sample fraction, this clonotype is large. CDR3 amino acids: CASSFPYYGYTF. DNA of the CDR3: TGTGCCAGCAGTTTCCCCTACTATGGCTACACCTTC. The chain is built from TRBV28 and TRBJ1-2; D is undetermined. Germline assignment: CDR1 MDHEN and CDR2 SYDVKM. With 3 bases removed from V and 3 bases from J, the gap between germline ends came to 5 bases. The CDR3 is 12 residues long.